These 29 T cell receptor beta chains were sequenced from one sample in a study of T-cell memory formation after mild COVID-19. TCRdb ran MiXCR on the 5' RACE reads and lists one entry per CDR3 protein. The sample has 84,000 or so distinct CDR3 sequences, over 11% seen once. The sequenced material came from PBMCs or a T cell subset sorted from them (not recorded which). The receptors originated from an adult woman who had mild COVID-19 (a few samples of this study predate the infection). Cell type and time point are not known.

The V and J genes are TRBV10-3 and TRBJ2-7; the match to TRBD1 covers 9 bases. CDR1 and CDR2 (germline): ENHRY, SYGVKD. CDR3 length: 14 residues. Losses at the gene ends were 6 bases for V and 7 bases for J; bases not matched to a gene: 10. CDR3 sequence reads: CAISLDRGSREQYF. DNA for the CDR3: TGTGCCATCAGCCTGGACAGGGGATCGAGGGAGCAGTACTTC.

The V and J genes are TRBV7-9 and TRBJ2-2, with TRBD1 as a possible D gene (5 bases). V lost 11 bases, J lost 0 bases, and 13 bases lay in between. In germline, CDR1 is SEHNR, CDR2 FQNEAQ (reference sequence). This CDR3 region has 14 residues. This chain's CDR3 is CACDDRPNTGELFF. The CDR3 DNA is TGTGCCTGTGACGACAGACCGAACACCGGGGAGCTGTTTTTT.

The genes are TRBV7-9 and TRBJ2-3, with D possibly TRBD1 on 6 matching bases. V dropped 5 bases and J dropped 0 bases, with 12 bases sitting between them. This CDR3 is built from 15 residues. Germline CDR1 SEHNR, CDR2 FQNEAQ (reference sequence). The CDR3 loop is CASSPLRGSTDTQYF. The CDR3 coding sequence is TGTGCCAGCAGCCCCCTTAGGGGGAGCACAGATACGCAGTATTTT.

V is TRBV12-3 or TRBV12-4 and J is TRBJ2-5, with 8 nucleotides matching TRBD1. V was pared by 6 bases and J by 5 bases, with 5 bases of the junction left unmatched. This CDR3 comprises 13 residues. This CDR3 reads CASSPGGLETQYF. The CDR3 DNA follows: TGTGCCAGCAGCCCAGGGGGCCTGGAGACCCAGTACTTC.

This clonotype was observed a few times. This chain joins TRBV11-2 and TRBJ1-1, with D perhaps TRBD1 (5 bases). Trimming stripped 7 bases from V and 5 bases from J, with 14 bases between. CDR3 length: 13 amino acids. Looked up from germline, CDR1 is SGHAT and CDR2 is FQNNGV. The CDR3 sequence: CASTAGGGTEAFF. The CDR3 DNA reads as TGTGCCAGCACAGCGGGGGGGGGTACTGAAGCTTTCTTT.

The rearrangement links TRBV5-1 to TRBJ1-2, with a tentative D call TRBD1 (6 bases). Looked up from germline, CDR1 is SGHRS and CDR2 is YFSETQ. Trimming stripped 4 bases from V and 4 bases from J, with 23 bases between. This CDR3 is built from 17 residues. CDR3 DNA: TGCGCCAGCAGCCCGTCCGGATCGGGACAAGAATCCTATGGCTACACCTTC. It yields the protein CASSPSGSGQESYGYTF. Combining the CDR3 with reference TRBV5-1 and TRBJ1-2 gives the whole variable domain KAGVTQTPRYLIKTRGQQVTLSCSPISGHRSVSWYQQTPGQGLQFLFEYFSETQRNKGNFPGRFSGRQFSNSRSEMNVSTLELGDSALYLCASSPSGSGQESYGYTFGSGTRLTVV.

Of note for this clonotype: This may come from a read error, since a much larger clone is one base off. The V and J genes are TRBV3-1 and TRBJ2-3; no clear D. The CDR3 contains 17 residues. V shed 1 base and J shed 6 bases, with 20 bases lying between them. CDR1 and CDR2 (germline): LGHDT, YNNKEL (reference sequence). In DNA form, the CDR3 reads TGTGCCAGCAGCCAAGCGGATGAATCTCCTAGTTTTGATACGCAGTATTTT. It translates to CASSQADESPSFDTQYF.

This rearrangement joins TRBV29-1 to TRBJ2-7; D uncertain. Germline CDR1 SQVTM, CDR2 ANQGSEA. This CDR3 has 12 amino acids. The V end was cut by 3 bases, the J end by 7 bases, with 13 bases between. The CDR3 region has the DNA TGCAGCGTTGAGTCGAGTGGGTCGGAGCAGTACTTC. Translating gives CSVESSGSEQYF.

The genes are TRBV4-1 and TRBJ1-1; TRBD1 matches 7 bases. The CDR3 is 15 amino acids. Per germline, CDR1 MGHRA and CDR2 YSYEKL. The V gene end was trimmed by 2 bases and the J gene end by 0 bases; junction bases not matched to a gene: 3. The DNA for the CDR3 is TGCGCCAGCAGCCAAATGGGACAGTTGAACACTGAAGCTTTCTTT. It is translated as CASSQMGQLNTEAFF.

The gene calls are TRBV4-1 and TRBJ2-5; the match to TRBD1 covers 8 bases. V shed 6 bases and J 5 bases; nucleotides not matched to a gene: 11. This CDR3 spans 15 amino acids. CDR1 and CDR2 (germline): MGHRA, YSYEKL. CDR3 in DNA: TGCGCCAGCAGTCACCCTCAGGGGGCTGGGGAGACCCAGTACTTC. Protein: CASSHPQGAGETQYF.

This clonotype was seen only once. The chain is built from TRBV29-1 and TRBJ2-5; D is ambiguous. Looked up from germline, CDR1 is SQVTM and CDR2 is ANQGSEA. Trimming took off 3 bases at V and 5 bases at J, with 7 bases between the two ends. This CDR3 is built from 11 residues. The CDR3 nucleotides read TGCAGCGTTGATACCCCGGAGACCCAGTACTTC. This codes for CSVDTPETQYF.

The chain combines TRBV5-5 with TRBJ1-5; D remains unclear. V gave up 0 bases and J gave up 4 bases, with 11 bases separating them. Per the germline V gene, CDR1 is SGHKS and CDR2 is YYEKEE (reference sequence). The CDR3 length is 15 residues. CDR3 sequence reads: CASSLVQTLNQPQHF. CDR3 nucleotide sequence: TGTGCCAGCAGCTTGGTTCAGACGCTGAATCAGCCCCAGCATTTT.

A few counts support this clonotype. V is TRBV4-1 and J is TRBJ2-2; TRBD1 might be the D (6 bases). The germline V gene has CDR1 MGHRA and CDR2 YSYEKL. V lost 0 bases to trimming and J lost 3 bases, with 14 bases between them. This CDR3 spans 17 amino acids. The CDR3 reads CASSQETLDSYTGELFF. The CDR3, as DNA: TGCGCCAGCAGCCAAGAAACCCTGGACAGTTACACCGGGGAGCTGTTTTTT.

The chain is built from TRBV7-9 and TRBJ2-7; D possibly uses TRBD1 or TRBD2 (5 bases each). Germline CDR1 and CDR2: SEHNR and FQNEAQ (reference sequence). CDR3 length equals 14 residues. Trimming pared 5 bases from V and 5 bases from J, leaving 16 bases between. The CDR3 protein is CASSPPPGTDEQYF. The DNA of the CDR3 is TGTGCCAGCAGCCCCCCGCCAGGGACCGACGAGCAGTACTTC.

This chain uses TRBV7-9 with TRBJ2-7; TRBD1 matches at 7 bases. Germline V gene sequence: CDR1 SEHNR, CDR2 FQNEAQ (reference sequence). The V and J ends lost 6 bases and 2 bases, in that order; junction bases with no gene match: 10. CDR3 length: 15 residues. DNA for the CDR3: TGTGCCAGCAGTTTCCTACGACAGGGCGCCTACGAGCAGTACTTC. Its protein is CASSFLRQGAYEQYF.

The J gene is TRBJ2-5, the V gene TRBV5-1; TRBD1 agrees at 11 bases. In germline, CDR1 is SGHRS, CDR2 YFSETQ. This CDR3 is 16 amino acids long. With 4 bases clipped from V and 5 bases from J, the junction kept 10 bases outside the gene matches. The CDR3 region is CASSPDRGLDTETQYF. CDR3 bases: TGCGCCAGCAGCCCGGACAGGGGGCTGGATACGGAGACCCAGTACTTC.

The chain joins TRBV12-3 or TRBV12-4 to TRBJ2-4, with D uncertain. CDR3 size: 16 residues. Trimming took 2 bases from V and 0 from J, leaving 11 bases between them. CDR3 sequence reads: CASSLLETLAKNIQYF. The CDR3 DNA is TGTGCCAGCAGTTTATTGGAAACCTTAGCCAAAAACATTCAGTACTTC.

The V and J genes are TRBV5-6 and TRBJ1-1, with D possibly matching TRBD1 (6 bases). CDR1 and CDR2 from the germline V gene are SGHDT and YYEEEE. Trimming removed 4 bases at V and 6 bases at J, with 16 bases between. The CDR3 length is 14 residues. CDR3 region: CASSLTGTGAEAFF. The CDR3 region has the DNA TGTGCCAGCAGCCTGACAGGTACCGGGGCTGAAGCTTTCTTT.

This clonotype has a count of ten or more. The V call is TRBV5-1, the J call TRBJ2-7, with TRBD1 identical over 7 bases. The trim removed 3 bases at V and 2 bases at J, leaving 11 bases unmatched. Germline V gene sequence: CDR1 SGHRS, CDR2 YFSETQ. This CDR3 spans 16 amino acids. The CDR3 protein is CASSSGQEGTTYEQYF. DNA of the CDR3: TGCGCCAGCAGCTCTGGACAGGAAGGTACAACCTACGAGCAGTACTTC.

This clonotype has at least ten counts. The rearrangement joins TRBV7-9 to TRBJ2-7; 10 positions match TRBD2. Germline V gene sequence: CDR1 SEHNR, CDR2 FQNEAQ (reference sequence). Germline trimming cut 5 bases from V and 3 bases from J; bases unmatched to any gene: 7. The CDR3 covers 15 residues. CDR3 sequence reads: CASSVSSGSGYEQYF. The CDR3 coding sequence is TGTGCCAGCAGCGTTTCTAGCGGGAGTGGCTACGAGCAGTACTTC.

This clonotype occurred many times. The genes are TRBV5-1 and TRBJ2-5, with TRBD1 identical over 8 bases. Unmatched junction bases numbered 1, after V lost 1 base and J lost 5 bases. The CDR3 is 13 amino acids. Germline V gene data show CDR1 as SGHRS and CDR2 as YFSETQ. The CDR3 here is CASSLHRGETQYF. CDR3 bases: TGCGCCAGCAGCTTGCACAGGGGGGAGACCCAGTACTTC.

This chain links TRBV20-1 with TRBJ2-7, with no clear D. There are 10 residues in the CDR3. Germline CDR1 and CDR2: DFQATT and SNEGSKA (reference sequence). V was pared by 3 bases and J by 6 bases, with 6 bases between. This CDR3 reads CSARFGEQYF. The DNA for the CDR3 is TGCAGTGCTAGGTTCGGCGAGCAGTACTTC.

The chain has TRBV7-9 and TRBJ2-7; 7 nucleotides align to TRBD1. The CDR3 covers 15 residues. The V segment lost 5 bases and the J segment 7 bases; nucleotides outside the gene matches: 14. CDR1 is SEHNR, CDR2 FQNEAQ, per germline (reference sequence). The CDR3 spells CASSHRDRGSWEQYF. The CDR3 DNA is TGTGCCAGCAGCCACCGGGACAGAGGTTCGTGGGAGCAGTACTTC.

The chain couples TRBV7-3 to TRBJ1-1, with D perhaps matching TRBD1 (5 bases). The CDR3 has 13 amino acids. Trimming took off 4 bases at V and 11 bases at J, with 17 bases between the two ends. Germline V gene lookup returns CDR1 SGHTA and CDR2 FQGTGA. In DNA form, the CDR3 reads TGTGCCAGCAGCTCACAGGATTCCTGTAGGGCTTTCTTT. Translation: CASSSQDSCRAFF.

The V gene is TRBV5-1, the J gene TRBJ2-7; possibly TRBD1 or TRBD2 for D (5 bases each). Germline V gene lookup returns CDR1 SGHRS and CDR2 YFSETQ. Trimming cost V 4 bases and J 0 bases, with 14 bases left between them. This CDR3 region has 15 residues. The DNA of the CDR3 is TGCGCCAGCAGCCCCGGGACGGTGACCTCCTACGAGCAGTACTTC. Translated: CASSPGTVTSYEQYF.

This clonotype was seen more than once but under ten times. This chain links TRBV7-8 with TRBJ2-7; possibly TRBD2 for D (5 bases). The CDR3 has 18 residues. Germline CDR1 and CDR2: SGHVS and FQNEAQ. V gave up 5 bases and J gave up 5 bases, with 28 bases separating them. CDR3 residues: CASSPVFEWVAVGDEQYF. CDR3 in DNA: TGTGCCAGCAGCCCCGTTTTTGAATGGGTGGCGGTCGGGGACGAGCAGTACTTC.

This chain connects TRBV19 to TRBJ2-7, with D tentatively TRBD2 (6 bases). V was shortened by 4 bases and J by 6 bases, with 16 bases between the two germline ends. This CDR3 has 14 residues. The germline V gene has CDR1 LNHDA and CDR2 SQIVND (reference sequence). The CDR3 is CASSKGGIRGEQYF. CDR3 coding DNA: TGTGCCAGTAGTAAAGGCGGGATTCGGGGCGAGCAGTACTTC.

The rearrangement links TRBV7-8 to TRBJ2-4; 10 positions match TRBD2. Trimming cost V 1 base and J 1 base; bases outside gene matches: 16. This CDR3 is 21 amino acids long. Germline loops: CDR1 SGHVS, CDR2 FQNEAQ. CDR3 residues: CASSLGGASGRLGGAKNIQYF. CDR3 coding DNA: TGTGCCAGCAGCTTAGGAGGGGCTAGCGGGAGATTGGGTGGTGCCAAAAACATTCAGTACTTC.

The chain uses TRBV30 and TRBJ2-3; possibly TRBD1 for D (7 bases). The V and J ends lost 1 base and 7 bases respectively, with 18 bases between them. CDR3 length: 15 amino acids. Germline values: CDR1 GTSNPN, CDR2 SVGIG (reference sequence). As DNA, the CDR3 is TGTGCCTGGAGTGGGGGACTTCCGAGGGGGCATACGCAGTATTTT. Its translation: CAWSGGLPRGHTQYF.